The clone carrying this T cell receptor (beta chain) was observed a handful of times. Its antigen is unidentified. V lost 0 bases to trimming and J lost 5 bases, with 15 bases between them. The CDR3 extends over 16 amino acids. Germline lookup yields CDR1 SGHAT and CDR2 FQNNGV. MiXCR, run by TCRdb on the RT-PCR reads, gives a single entry per CDR3 protein. Counted here are 300,000 to 350,000 distinct CDR3 sequences, 22% occurring once; the ten biggest clones make up around a tenth. This record comes from a study of response to subunit inactivated influenza vaccine. Study conclusions and caveats: Each seasonal influenza vaccination, the authors suggested, recruits few new T cells.

The gene calls are TRBV11-2 and TRBJ2-3; D possibly corresponds to TRBD1 (6 bases). The source of this sequence is a man aged 50-75 years who received an inactivated influenza vaccine. Material: PBMCs from blood, obtained about 20 months after vaccination. CDR3 amino acids: CASSLEVGQTRDTQYF. The CDR3, as DNA: TGTGCCAGCAGCTTAGAGGTTGGACAGACCCGAGATACGCAGTATTTT. The complete variable domain, with remaining parts taken from reference TRBV11-2 and TRBJ2-3, reads EAGVAQSPRYKIIEKRQSVAFWCNPISGHATLYWYQQILGQGPKLLIQFQNNGVVDDSQLPKDRFSAERLKGVDSTLKIQPAKLEDSAVYLCASSLEVGQTRDTQYFGPGTRLTVL.